Given below is one TCR beta chain in context. This clone appeared once. Its antigen remains undetermined. No clone much larger than this one lies a single base away; base qualities are absent. Each collaborating institution followed its own protocols to collect whole blood in K2EDTA tubes. For TCRbeta analysis, collaborators shipped samples in one of three forms: frozen whole blood, isolated PBMCs, or DNA extracted from either of those sample types. The record originates from a study of blood T cell repertoires in COVID-19 (dated by TCRdb to 2020 to 2021). Describing the broader study: Samples from collaborators originated in the United States, Italy and Spain and spanned both the acute and convalescent phases of COVID-19. The material from the prospective study consisted of cDNA or gDNA derived from T cells, B-cell-depleted T cells, or PBMCs. The dataset comprised deeply sampled blood TCRbeta repertoires from subjects exposed to, actively infected with, or recovered from COVID-19. The repertoires were released in a freely available public database meant as a resource for research on the immune response to SARS-CoV-2. Samples came from the ongoing ImmuneRACE study (first 160 participants) plus 1,254 subjects from 6 global collaborators. The sample metadata nearly always contained a de-identified subject ID, COVID-19 status, age in years and sex. Where HLA class I and class II types were available, the types were taken from metadata supplied by the sample provider, not from assay-based typing.

Findings and caveats that apply to the study as a whole: The amount of clinical and demographic metadata varied by source and participant and was provided uncurated.

There are 14 amino acids in the CDR3, from cysteine to phenylalanine inclusive. Of the read, only the CDR3 DNA is kept; its 42 bases are in frame from base 1. Sequences SQVTM (CDR1) and ANQGSEA (CDR2) are obtained from the germline V gene. The germline V end is reduced by 7 bases and the J end by 1 base; junction bases left unmatched: 4. TCRbeta CDR3 regions were amplified from genomic DNA using the immunoSEQ Assay, a bias-controlled multiplex PCR. The authors processed their data as follows. Nucleated cell counts per sample were estimated from amplification of reference gene primers within the assay. Sequence reads were collapsed and filtered to measure the absolute abundance of every unique TCRbeta CDR3 rearrangement. For each sample, productive Simpson clonality was calculated as the square root of Simpson's diversity index over productive rearrangements. TCRdb mirrors the immuneACCESS table, restricted to in-frame sequences. Some clones are absent from its copies; in checked studies, under half trace to an unresolved V gene, and the reason for the others is unknown. The V and J calls and clone size were taken over from that table, and D and trimming were inferred from the DNA. Present in this sample are approximately 160,000 clones, over 90% of which were seen just once. Approximately 0.5% of the sample goes to the ten largest clones.

This clonotype originated in a man between 45 and 60 years old with acute or convalescent COVID-19. The sequenced sample was peripheral blood. This chain is built from TRBV29-1 and TRBJ2-5; TRBD2 fits 12 bases in the junction. DNA sequence: TGCAGCGCAACTAGCGGGAGGCTCCAAGAGACCCAGTACTTC. Its protein reads: CSATSGRLQETQYF.